The clone carrying this T cell receptor beta chain was detected only a few times. The antigen remains unidentified. This record belongs to a study of beta chain features in type 1 diabetes. Every bit of the isolated RNA underwent reverse transcription, so sequencing read expressed TCRB transcripts. Assay used: immunoSEQ multiplex PCR; TCRdb lists only in-frame clones, some missing. Here the sample spans about 900,000 clones, roughly 15% being singletons. General observations from the study: Sequencing the cDNA could make cells with high TCR expression show up more than they should. It was not settled here whether HLA type affects TCRB rearrangement.

Using CD45RO/CCR7/CD25/CD127/CD95/CD27, CD4+ naive, central memory, regulatory and stem cell-like memory cells were sorted. J gave up 6 bases and V 5 bases, and 4 bases lay outside the gene matches. Germline V lookup: CDR1 MNHNY, CDR2 SVGAGI (reference sequence). This CDR3 comprises 14 residues. Material for sequencing was naive CD4+ T cells from blood. This chain connects TRBV6-6 to TRBJ1-1, with 12 positions matching TRBD1. This sequence was found in a woman between 18 and 29 years old in good health. CDR3 in DNA: TGTGCCAGCAGTCCGGGACAGGGGGCTTCTGAAGCTTTCTTT. The encoded protein is CASSPGQGASEAFF.